A single sample is the source of the 25 T cell receptor beta chains below, sequenced in a study of response to subunit inactivated influenza vaccine. Each CDR3 protein gets one entry after TCRdb re-called the RT-PCR reads with MiXCR. The profile shows around 600,000 distinct CDR3 sequences, around 11% of them singletons. This sample also appeared in a second study, on T cells expressing NK-cell markers. That investigation notes: For TCR beta, cDNA was produced by 5'RACE template switching with UMIs.

Sample: PBMCs from blood, taken on the day of vaccination. These TCRs come from a middle-aged man who received an inactivated influenza vaccine.

The chain is built from TRBV20-1 and TRBJ1-1; D ambiguous. V lost 0 bases, J lost 1 base, and 12 bases lay in between. The CDR3 is 15 amino acids. Germline V lookup: CDR1 DFQATT, CDR2 SNEGSKA (reference sequence). The DNA for the CDR3 is TGCAGTGCTAGAGATTATCCGAGGGCGAACACTGAAGCTTTCTTT. Translating gives CSARDYPRANTEAFF.

A few counts support this clonotype. The chain couples TRBV5-1 to TRBJ2-1, with 11 bases that match TRBD2. V trimming: 4 bases; J trimming: 6 bases; junction bases outside the gene matches: 9. CDR3 size: 16 residues. Germline CDR1 SGHRS, CDR2 YFSETQ. CDR3 amino acids: CASSPTLAGGRNEQFF. The DNA of the CDR3 is TGCGCCAGCAGCCCAACCCTAGCGGGAGGCCGCAATGAGCAGTTCTTC.

The chain combines TRBV14 with TRBJ2-1; 8 positions match TRBD2. Germline trimming cut 1 base from V and 8 bases from J; bases unmatched to any gene: 10. The germline V gene has CDR1 SGHDN and CDR2 FVKESK. This CDR3 has 16 amino acids. CDR3 DNA sequence: TGTGCCAGCAGCCAAGCTTCGGCGGGAGGATTCGATGAGCAGTTCTTC. It is translated as CASSQASAGGFDEQFF. The full variable domain, in which reference TRBV14 and TRBJ2-1 provide the parts outside the CDR3, is EAGVTQFPSHSVIEKGQTVTLRCDPISGHDNLYWYRRVMGKEIKFLLHFVKESKQDESGMPNNRFLAERTGGTYSTLKVQPAELEDSGVYFCASSQASAGGFDEQFFGPGTRLTVL.

This clonotype was observed at least ten times. V and J are TRBV20-1 and TRBJ2-5, with D possibly being TRBD2 (5 bases). The CDR3 has 12 residues. V lost 1 base to trimming and J lost 4 bases, with 7 bases between them. From germline, CDR1 is DFQATT and CDR2 SNEGSKA (reference sequence). The CDR3 DNA sequence: TGCAGTGCTAGAGTCGCGGGAGAGACCCAGTACTTC. It encodes CSARVAGETQYF.

The V and J genes are TRBV18 and TRBJ1-1; D remains ambiguous. The CDR3 extends over 16 amino acids. Trimming cost V 3 bases and J 1 base, with 15 bases left between them. CDR1 is KGHSH and CDR2 is LQKENI in the germline V gene. The chain's CDR3 is CASSPGRGRANTEAFF. The CDR3 nucleotides read TGTGCCAGCTCACCTGGGCGCGGACGGGCGAACACTGAAGCTTTCTTT.

There are a few counts of this clonotype. The chain has TRBV5-1 and TRBJ1-6; 10 bases line up with TRBD1. Germline trimming cut 5 bases from V and 9 bases from J; bases unmatched to any gene: 5. The CDR3 spans 14 residues. CDR1 and CDR2 from the germline V gene are SGHRS and YFSETQ. The CDR3 DNA sequence: TGCGCCAGCAGGGGGACAGGGGAAGCTTCACCCCTCCACTTT. Its translation: CASRGTGEASPLHF. Complete variable domain (other parts from reference TRBV5-1 and TRBJ1-6): KAGVTQTPRYLIKTRGQQVTLSCSPISGHRSVSWYQQTPGQGLQFLFEYFSETQRNKGNFPGRFSGRQFSNSRSEMNVSTLELGDSALYLCASRGTGEASPLHFGNGTRLTVT.

This chain joins TRBV5-5 and TRBJ1-2; D is possibly TRBD1 (5 bases). The CDR3 sequence is 15 residues long. From germline, CDR1 is SGHKS and CDR2 YYEKEE (reference sequence). The ends were cut back, 6 bases at V and 5 bases at J, with 20 bases in the middle. CDR3 residues: CASIRTGDGTYGYTF. DNA for the CDR3: TGTGCCAGCATCCGAACCGGGGACGGAACATATGGCTACACCTTC.

The V call is TRBV2, the J call TRBJ2-6; the D gene is possibly TRBD1 (5 bases). Germline V gives CDR1 SNHLY, CDR2 FYNNEI. The V and J ends lost 6 bases and 7 bases respectively, with 13 bases between them. CDR3 length equals 14 residues. CDR3 in DNA: TGTGCCAGCAGACAAGGACATCTCGCCAACGTCCTGACTTTC. This codes for CASRQGHLANVLTF.

This clonotype was detected many times. V and J are TRBV5-1 and TRBJ2-2; D is unresolved. The CDR3 covers 13 residues. Germline CDR1 SGHRS, CDR2 YFSETQ. The germline V and J ends were trimmed by 1 base and 3 bases, with 4 bases remaining between them. In nucleotides, the CDR3 is TGCGCCAGCAGCTTGAAGGACACCGGGGAGCTGTTTTTT. Amino acids: CASSLKDTGELFF.

In this sample, this clonotype turned up a few times. The chain carries TRBV7-2 and TRBJ2-3; TRBD1 agrees at 7 bases. Germline loops: CDR1 SGHTA, CDR2 FQGNSA. The V segment lost 3 bases and the J segment 0 bases; nucleotides outside the gene matches: 3. This CDR3 has 15 amino acids. The CDR3 nucleotides read TGTGCCAGCAGCTTCACAGGGGCCAGCACAGATACGCAGTATTTT. Its protein product is CASSFTGASTDTQYF. Full variable domain (remainder filled in from reference TRBV7-2 and TRBJ2-3): GAGVSQSPSNKVTEKGKDVELRCDPISGHTALYWYRQSLGQGLEFLIYFQGNSAPDKSGLPSDRFSAERTGGSVSTLTIQRTQQEDSAVYLCASSFTGASTDTQYFGPGTRLTVL.

Details on this clonotype: Relative to the germline gene, one junction end is altered; a read error may explain this. This chain joins TRBV27 and TRBJ2-2, with TRBD2 identical over 7 bases. Germline V lookup: CDR1 MNHEY, CDR2 SMNVEV (reference sequence). This CDR3 has 14 residues. The CDR3 DNA is TGTGCCAGCCAAGCGGGGTCATACACCGGGGAGCTGTCTTTT. This sequence encodes CASQAGSYTGELSF.

The rearrangement uses TRBV5-1 and TRBJ1-1; D is possibly TRBD1 (5 bases). Germline CDR1 and CDR2: SGHRS and YFSETQ. Trimming shortened V by 2 bases and J by 5 bases, and 19 bases separated the two germline ends. CDR3 size: 16 residues. The CDR3, as DNA: TGCGCCAGCAGCTTTTCTACCACAGGCGGGGGGACTGAAGCTTTCTTT. Its protein is CASSFSTTGGGTEAFF.

This clonotype was recorded a few times. The chain couples TRBV11-2 to TRBJ1-3; no reliable D call. The CDR3 spans 14 residues. V dropped 4 bases and J dropped 0 bases, with 7 bases sitting between them. Per germline, CDR1 SGHAT and CDR2 FQNNGV. The CDR3 loop reads CASSSQYSGNTIYF. CDR3 in DNA: TGTGCCAGCAGCTCACAGTACTCTGGAAACACCATATATTTT.

This clonotype has just a few counts. The chain uses TRBV30 and TRBJ2-3; D may be TRBD2 (6 bases). The germline V and J ends were trimmed by 0 bases and 11 bases, with 18 bases remaining between them. Germline V gene lookup returns CDR1 GTSNPN and CDR2 SVGIG (reference sequence). The CDR3 has 14 amino acids. The CDR3 DNA reads TGTGCCTGGAGTGTACCGGGAGAACACACGAAGCAGTATTTT. Protein: CAWSVPGEHTKQYF.

This clonotype occurred many times. The chain recombines TRBV12-3 or TRBV12-4 with TRBJ1-2; TRBD1 is a possible D gene (6 bases). The CDR3 contains 14 residues. V shed 1 base and J shed 4 bases, with 10 bases lying between them. The CDR3 spells CASSLGQGTYGYTF. Here the CDR3 DNA reads TGTGCCAGCAGTTTAGGGCAGGGGACCTATGGCTACACCTTC.

This clonotype was found a few times. This rearrangement joins TRBV5-1 to TRBJ2-7; a possible D gene is TRBD1 (6 bases). CDR1 is SGHRS and CDR2 is YFSETQ in the germline V gene. This CDR3 has 15 residues. The germline V and J ends were trimmed by 2 bases and 4 bases, with 16 bases remaining between them. In DNA form, the CDR3 reads TGCGCCAGCAGCTTCACTTACCACAGGGAGTACGAGCAGTACTTC. Its translation is CASSFTYHREYEQYF.

This chain uses TRBV7-3 with TRBJ2-1; D is possibly TRBD2 (6 bases). V lost 5 bases and J lost 6, with 14 bases in between. Germline CDR1 is SGHTA and CDR2 is FQGTGA. The CDR3 runs 14 residues. The CDR3 nucleotides read TGTGCCAGCAGCACGAGCGGGTCGGGCAATGAGCAGTTCTTC. It specifies CASSTSGSGNEQFF.

This clonotype has a count of ten or more. This CDR3 reads CASSFNGLPNNEQFF. The CDR3 bases are TGTGCCAGCAGTTTTAACGGACTGCCTAACAATGAGCAGTTCTTC. The rearrangement joins TRBV27 to TRBJ2-1; maybe TRBD2 (5 bases). Germline V gene lookup returns CDR1 MNHEY and CDR2 SMNVEV (reference sequence). CDR3 size: 15 residues. The V and J ends lost 3 bases and 5 bases respectively, with 14 bases between them.

The rearrangement links TRBV6-5 to TRBJ1-6; D is undetermined. From germline, CDR1 is MNHEY and CDR2 SVGAGI. Trimming shortened V by 6 bases and J by 6 bases, and 6 bases separated the two germline ends. The CDR3 totals 12 residues. This CDR3 is CASREGNSPLHF. DNA for the CDR3: TGTGCCAGCAGGGAGGGTAATTCACCCCTCCACTTT.

This chain connects TRBV7-9 to TRBJ1-2, with D perhaps matching TRBD1 (5 bases). V was cut by 11 bases and J by 1 base, with 11 bases left in between. The length of the CDR3 is 12 residues. Germline lookup yields CDR1 SEHNR and CDR2 FQNEAQ (reference sequence). In DNA, the CDR3 is TGTGCCGTACCAGGGATTAACTATGGCTACACCTTC. Protein sequence: CAVPGINYGYTF.

This clonotype was seen more than once but under ten times. The V call is TRBV7-2, the J call TRBJ2-7; the D call may be TRBD1 or TRBD2 (5 bases each). Trimming removed 1 base at V and 2 bases at J, with 12 bases between. The CDR3 extends over 15 amino acids. Germline values: CDR1 SGHTA, CDR2 FQGNSA. The DNA for the CDR3 is TGTGCCAGCAGCTTAGTTGGGGGTAGTACCTACGAGCAGTACTTC. It encodes CASSLVGGSTYEQYF.

In this sample, this clonotype turned up a few times. The genes are TRBV5-1 and TRBJ1-2, with TRBD1 as a possible D gene (5 bases). V shed 4 bases and J shed 4 bases, with 14 bases lying between them. The CDR3 is 14 residues long. The germline V gene encodes CDR1 SGHRS and CDR2 YFSETQ. The CDR3 region has the DNA TGCGCCAGCAGCCCCTCCCCGGGGACCTATGGCTACACCTTC. Translating it yields CASSPSPGTYGYTF. Full variable domain (remainder filled in from reference TRBV5-1 and TRBJ1-2): KAGVTQTPRYLIKTRGQQVTLSCSPISGHRSVSWYQQTPGQGLQFLFEYFSETQRNKGNFPGRFSGRQFSNSRSEMNVSTLELGDSALYLCASSPSPGTYGYTFGSGTRLTVV.

This clonotype was recorded only once. This sequence joins TRBV18 and TRBJ1-2; the D is unclear. V was pared by 0 bases and J by 4 bases, with 9 bases between. The CDR3 is made up of 14 amino acids. Germline values: CDR1 KGHSH, CDR2 LQKENI. The DNA of the CDR3 is TGTGCCAGCTCACCACCAGGAGGGTCCTATGGCTACACCTTC. The encoded protein is CASSPPGGSYGYTF.

The genes are TRBV11-2 and TRBJ2-7; 8 positions match TRBD2. J lost 4 bases, V lost 3 bases, and 5 bases had no gene match. Germline assignment: CDR1 SGHAT and CDR2 FQNNGV. The CDR3 sequence is 14 residues long. The chain's CDR3 is CASSFDGGAYEQYF. The CDR3 nucleotides read TGTGCCAGCAGCTTCGACGGGGGGGCTTACGAGCAGTACTTC.

This clonotype turned up a few times. The chain couples TRBV6-1 to TRBJ1-2, with a weak D call TRBD1 (5 bases). Germline V gives CDR1 MNHNS, CDR2 SASEGT. Trimming took 8 bases from V and 4 from J, leaving 23 bases between them. The CDR3 consists of 16 residues. CDR3 in DNA: TGTGCCAGCGGCCGGGACGCAGGAACAACAACCTATGGCTACACCTTC. As protein: CASGRDAGTTTYGYTF.